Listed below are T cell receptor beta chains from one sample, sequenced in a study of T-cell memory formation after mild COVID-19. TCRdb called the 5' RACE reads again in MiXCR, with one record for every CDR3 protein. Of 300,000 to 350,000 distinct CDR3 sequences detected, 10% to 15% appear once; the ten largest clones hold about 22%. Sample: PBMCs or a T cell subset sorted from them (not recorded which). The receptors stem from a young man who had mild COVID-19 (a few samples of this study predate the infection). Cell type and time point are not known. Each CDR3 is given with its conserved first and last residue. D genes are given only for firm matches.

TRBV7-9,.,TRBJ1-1,CASSLGDPVMNTEAFF
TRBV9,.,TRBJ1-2,CASSTGTELYGYTF
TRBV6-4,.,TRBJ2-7,CASSGLNEQYF
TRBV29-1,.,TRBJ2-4,CSVEARRGRTKNIQYF
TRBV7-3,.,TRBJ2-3,CASSLPATGTTDTQYF
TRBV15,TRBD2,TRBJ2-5,CATSHAGEETQYF
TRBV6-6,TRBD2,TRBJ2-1,CASSYQAGDPLNEQFF
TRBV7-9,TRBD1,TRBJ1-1,CASSPRDRGNENTEAFF
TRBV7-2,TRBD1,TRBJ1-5,CASSWDREQPQHF
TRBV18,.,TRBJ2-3,CASSLTPQTDTQYF
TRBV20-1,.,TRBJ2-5,CSAKLGAVETQYF
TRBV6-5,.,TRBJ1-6,CASSTGGSPLHF
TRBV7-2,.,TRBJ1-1,CASSLDRAEAFF
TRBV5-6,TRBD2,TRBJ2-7,CASNLGLATYEQYF
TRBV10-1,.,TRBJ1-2,CASSENGNYGYTF
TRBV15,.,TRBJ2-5,CATSRVGETQYF
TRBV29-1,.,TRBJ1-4,CSAGQGEKLFF